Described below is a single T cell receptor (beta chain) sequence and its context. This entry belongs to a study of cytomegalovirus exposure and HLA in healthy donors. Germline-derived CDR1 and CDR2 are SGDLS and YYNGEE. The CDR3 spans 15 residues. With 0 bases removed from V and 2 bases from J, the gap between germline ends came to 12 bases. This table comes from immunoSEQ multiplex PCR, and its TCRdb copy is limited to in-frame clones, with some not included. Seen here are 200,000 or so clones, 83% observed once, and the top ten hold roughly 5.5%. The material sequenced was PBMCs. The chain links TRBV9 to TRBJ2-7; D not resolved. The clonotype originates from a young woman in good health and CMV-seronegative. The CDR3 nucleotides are TGTGCCAGCAGCGTAGCCGACCGTTTACCCTACGAGCAGTACTTC. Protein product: CASSVADRLPYEQYF. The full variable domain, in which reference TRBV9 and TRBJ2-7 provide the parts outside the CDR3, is DSGVTQTPKHLITATGQRVTLRCSPRSGDLSVYWYQQSLDQGLQFLIQYYNGEERAKGNILERFSAQQFPDLHSELNLSSLELGDSALYFCASSVADRLPYEQYFGPGTRLTVT.